A single sample gave rise to the 23 T cell receptor beta chains below, sequenced in a study of regulatory T cells in long-lasting Graves disease. Time point reported: newly diagnosed GD, antithyroid drugs for less than 3 months. TCR sequences were obtained from RNA taken from PBMCs. Combining iRepertoire HTBI primers with Arm-PCR of CDR3 regions, the authors built TCR beta libraries. TCRdb called the multiplex PCR reads again in MiXCR, with one record for every CDR3 protein. The data show a few hundred thousand distinct CDR3 sequences, less than 15% seen once. The sample also formed part of further work on T cells in Graves' hyperthyroidism and ophthalmopathy.

Sequenced here: peripheral blood mononuclear cells (PBMCs), sampled at new diagnosis, from a patient treated with antithyroid drugs. The receptors derive from a woman between 45 and 60 years old with Graves disease.

This clonotype has ten or more counts. The chain joins TRBV29-1 to TRBJ2-5, with 10 bases that match TRBD2. The CDR3 has 18 residues. Germline assignment: CDR1 SQVTM and CDR2 ANQGSEA. V was pared by 5 bases and J by 0 bases, with 15 bases of the junction left unmatched. DNA for the CDR3: TGCAGCGTTAAAGGGCTAGCGGGAGAGCTGGGGTACCAAGAGACCCAGTACTTC. As protein: CSVKGLAGELGYQETQYF.

Comment on this clonotype: Relative to the germline gene, one junction end is altered; a read error may explain this. This rearrangement joins TRBV7-9 to TRBJ1-3; D is unclear. Germline V gene data show CDR1 as SEHNR and CDR2 as FQNEAQ (reference sequence). The CDR3 has 16 residues. The CDR3 reads CASSIRPSDSGNTICF. CDR3 DNA: TGTGCCAGCAGCATACGACCCAGCGACTCTGGAAACACCATATGTTTT.

Written as DNA, the CDR3 is TGTGCTAGTGGTTCAGGGGATCAGCCCCAGCATTTT. Protein sequence: CASGSGDQPQHF. The J gene is TRBJ1-5, the V gene TRBV12-5; a weak D match, TRBD1 (6 bases). The V and J ends lost 4 bases and 5 bases respectively, with 6 bases between them. Germline CDR1 is LGHNT and CDR2 is FRNRAP. The CDR3 totals 12 residues.

This clonotype occurred a few times. The rearrangement joins TRBV2 to TRBJ2-1; possibly TRBD2 for D (6 bases). CDR3 length: 16 amino acids. Germline V gene sequence: CDR1 SNHLY, CDR2 FYNNEI. Trimming shortened V by 2 bases and J by 6 bases, and 17 bases separated the two germline ends. CDR3 amino acids: CASSENGPRGGNEQFF. The CDR3 bases are TGTGCCAGCAGTGAAAATGGCCCTAGGGGAGGCAATGAGCAGTTCTTC.

In this sample, this clonotype turned up many times. The V call is TRBV5-1, the J call TRBJ2-3, with D unclear. This CDR3 comprises 15 residues. Deletions cut 1 base from V and 0 bases from J, with 9 bases between. The germline gives CDR1 SGHRS, CDR2 YFSETQ. The CDR3 reads CASSLRTPSTDTQYF. The CDR3 DNA follows: TGCGCCAGCAGCTTGAGGACGCCCAGCACAGATACGCAGTATTTT.

This clonotype occurred a few times. This chain uses TRBV10-1 with TRBJ1-4, with 9 bases fitting TRBD1. CDR1 and CDR2 from the germline V gene are WNHNN and SYGVQD (reference sequence). After removal of 4 bases from V and 6 bases from J, the junction contained 3 bases not matched to a gene. The CDR3 is made up of 14 amino acids. The CDR3 region is CASSVGQGHEKLFF. Here the CDR3 DNA reads TGCGCCAGCAGTGTGGGACAGGGCCATGAAAAACTGTTTTTT.

This clonotype appeared many times. This chain connects TRBV10-2 to TRBJ2-7; D gene uncertain. The CDR3 covers 11 residues. Germline CDR1 and CDR2: WSHSY and SAAADI. Trimming removed 4 bases from V and 0 bases from J, with 1 base in between. CDR3 bases: TGCGCCAGCAGTGTCTCCTACGAGCAGTACTTC. Protein sequence: CASSVSYEQYF.

Ten or more counts support this clonotype. The chain joins TRBV29-1 to TRBJ1-2; 10 nucleotides line up with TRBD1. The J segment lost 5 bases and the V segment lost 5 bases, leaving 5 bases of the junction unmatched. The CDR3 is 13 residues long. Germline V gene lookup returns CDR1 SQVTM and CDR2 ANQGSEA. The CDR3: CSVIGQGEYGYTF. DNA of the CDR3: TGCAGCGTTATTGGACAGGGGGAGTATGGCTACACCTTC.

The chain is built from TRBV19 and TRBJ1-5, with 7 nucleotides matching TRBD1. V was pared by 3 bases and J by 3 bases, with 17 bases of the junction left unmatched. Germline CDR1 reads LNHDA; CDR2 reads SQIVND (reference sequence). This CDR3 is 19 amino acids long. CDR3 amino acids: CASSIFLGFDRAFNQPQHF. As DNA, the CDR3 is TGTGCCAGTAGTATTTTTCTCGGGTTTGACAGGGCATTCAATCAGCCCCAGCATTTT.

Ten or more counts support this clonotype. This chain joins TRBV28 and TRBJ2-3; D uncertain. Deletions cut 5 bases from V and 4 bases from J, with 19 bases between. The CDR3 spans 16 residues. Germline CDR1 reads MDHEN; CDR2 reads SYDVKM. CDR3 coding DNA: TGTGCCAGCAGTCCCTCACCCAGGAGCGAAGCAGATACGCAGTATTTT. It translates to CASSPSPRSEADTQYF.

V usage is TRBV10-1 and J usage is TRBJ1-4, with D perhaps matching TRBD1 (5 bases). CDR3 length: 14 amino acids. The germline gives CDR1 WNHNN, CDR2 SYGVQD (reference sequence). Trimming took 5 bases from V and 6 from J, leaving 13 bases between them. The CDR3 bases are TGCGCCAGCAGTTCCACAGGAGTGGATGAAAAACTGTTTTTT. This sequence encodes CASSSTGVDEKLFF.

This clonotype was recorded a few times. This clone may be a read error of a much larger clone one base away. This rearrangement joins TRBV2 to TRBJ2-5; D remains unclear. Germline assignment: CDR1 SNHLY and CDR2 FYNNEI. V shed 0 bases and J shed 9 bases, with 11 bases lying between them. CDR3 length equals 13 residues. The CDR3 region is CASSEAPGKPQYF. The DNA of the CDR3 is TGTGCCAGCAGTGAAGCGCCTGGGAAGCCCCAGTACTTC.

This clonotype came up many times. This chain joins TRBV28 and TRBJ2-7; 8 bases line up with TRBD1. CDR1 is MDHEN, CDR2 SYDVKM, per germline. The CDR3 totals 14 residues. Trimming at V came to 3 bases and at J to 7 bases, leaving 8 bases not matched to a gene. The CDR3 protein is CASSLGQATGEQYF. Written as DNA, the CDR3 is TGTGCCAGCAGTTTGGGACAGGCCACGGGGGAGCAGTACTTC. The variable domain in full, completed from reference TRBV28 and TRBJ2-7, reads DVKVTQSSRYLVKRTGEKVFLECVQDMDHENMFWYRQDPGLGLRLIYFSYDVKMKEKGDIPEGYSVSREKKERFSLILESASTNQTSMYLCASSLGQATGEQYFGPGTRLTVT.

This clonotype has more than one count but fewer than ten. The chain is built from TRBV5-1 and TRBJ2-2; no reliable D call. This CDR3 contains 15 residues. V was cut by 2 bases and J by 3 bases, with 11 bases left in between. The germline V gene has CDR1 SGHRS and CDR2 YFSETQ. In nucleotides, the CDR3 is TGCGCCAGCAGCTTAGGCCAAACATACACCGGGGAGCTGTTTTTT. The encoded protein is CASSLGQTYTGELFF. Full variable domain (outside the CDR3, taken from reference TRBV5-1 and TRBJ2-2): KAGVTQTPRYLIKTRGQQVTLSCSPISGHRSVSWYQQTPGQGLQFLFEYFSETQRNKGNFPGRFSGRQFSNSRSEMNVSTLELGDSALYLCASSLGQTYTGELFFGEGSRLTVL.

This clonotype was counted between two and nine times. The rearrangement uses TRBV5-5 and TRBJ1-2, with 8 bases identical to TRBD1. The germline gives CDR1 SGHKS, CDR2 YYEKEE (reference sequence). V was clipped by 2 bases and J by 2 bases; unmatched bases: 11. This CDR3 spans 17 amino acids. CDR3 amino acids: CASSFGQGGVANYGYTF. The CDR3 DNA reads TGTGCCAGCAGCTTTGGACAGGGCGGTGTTGCGAACTATGGCTACACCTTC.

This clonotype has at least ten counts. The junction does not match germline at one end; this may be a read error. The chain couples TRBV28 to TRBJ2-1, with D perhaps matching TRBD1 (5 bases). Germline V gives CDR1 MDHEN, CDR2 SYDVKM. The CDR3 contains 14 residues. CDR3 sequence reads: CASSLEGAYNEQFF. The CDR3 nucleotides are TGCGCCAGCAGCTTGGAAGGGGCCTACAATGAGCAGTTCTTC.

A few counts support this clonotype. The chain carries TRBV7-9 and TRBJ1-2; D is possibly TRBD1 (6 bases). Trimming stripped 5 bases from V and 4 bases from J, with 17 bases between. CDR3 length: 15 residues. Germline CDR1 and CDR2: SEHNR and FQNEAQ (reference sequence). The CDR3 DNA reads as TGTGCCAGCAGCACAACGATGGACAGTCCCTATGGCTACACCTTC. This translates into CASSTTMDSPYGYTF.

Regarding this clonotype: A much larger clone sits a single nucleotide away, making a read error possible. CDR3 sequence (DNA): TGTGCCAGCAGCTTAGGGGGTAAAGACAATGAGCAGTTCTTC. It specifies CASSLGGKDNEQFF. V is TRBV7-8 and J is TRBJ2-1; D is unresolved. The CDR3 sequence is 14 residues long. Trimming cost V 1 base and J 5 bases, with 9 bases left between them. Germline CDR1 reads SGHVS; CDR2 reads FQNEAQ.

This chain connects TRBV19 to TRBJ2-7; perhaps TRBD2 as D (6 bases). V was trimmed by 3 bases and J by 5 bases, leaving 17 bases between them. The CDR3 covers 15 residues. From germline, CDR1 is LNHDA and CDR2 SQIVND (reference sequence). Here the CDR3 DNA reads TGTGCCAGTAGTATCCCCGGGACTCCATCCCACGAGCAGTACTTC. Protein product: CASSIPGTPSHEQYF.

This clonotype appeared many times. The V call is TRBV11-1, the J call TRBJ2-1; TRBD2 might be the D (5 bases). The CDR3 loop spans 16 amino acids. Trimming left V 0 bases short and J 0 bases short, with 9 bases between. Germline-derived CDR1 and CDR2 are SGHAT and FQDESV (reference sequence). The CDR3 here is CASSLADSSSYNEQFF. The CDR3, as DNA: TGTGCCAGCAGCTTAGCGGACTCTAGCTCCTACAATGAGCAGTTCTTC.

In its sample, this clonotype was seen many times. The rearrangement links TRBV5-1 to TRBJ1-1, with D unresolved. Germline V CDR1 and CDR2: SGHRS, YFSETQ. This CDR3 spans 16 amino acids. V was pared by 0 bases and J by 1 base, with 13 bases between. CDR3 sequence: CASSLEAVPRNTEAFF. The CDR3 DNA reads TGCGCCAGCAGCTTGGAGGCAGTCCCCCGGAACACTGAAGCTTTCTTT.

Note on this clonotype: One end of the junction does not line up with germline, which may come from a read error. This chain uses TRBV11-2 with TRBJ1-1; D is perhaps TRBD1 (5 bases). Germline V gene lookup returns CDR1 SGHAT and CDR2 FQNNGV. This CDR3 has 21 residues. This chain's CDR3 is CASSLPLDPGVRGSMNTVAFF. The DNA of the CDR3 is TGTGCCAGCAGCTTACCCCTCGACCCGGGGGTAAGAGGATCCATGAACACTGTAGCTTTCTTT. The whole variable domain, remainder taken from reference TRBV11-2 and TRBJ1-1, is EAGVAQSPRYKIIEKRQSVAFWCNPISGHATLYWYQQILGQGPKLLIQFQNNGVVDDSQLPKDRFSAERLKGVDSTLKIQPAKLEDSAVYLCASSLPLDPGVRGSMNTVAFFGQGTRLTVV.

The sample holds a few counts of this clonotype. This rearrangement joins TRBV14 to TRBJ2-7; TRBD1 agrees at 10 bases. Per germline, CDR1 SGHDN and CDR2 FVKESK. This CDR3 contains 12 residues. J gave up 12 bases and V 4 bases, and 6 bases lay outside the gene matches. CDR3 nucleotide sequence: TGTGCCAGCAGCCTGGGGACAGGGGTACGGTACTTC. This gives the protein CASSLGTGVRYF.